Reported below is one T cell receptor (beta chain). Its antigen is undetermined. Per the germline V gene, CDR1 is SGHRS and CDR2 is YFSETQ. The V segment lost 5 bases and the J segment 8 bases; nucleotides outside the gene matches: 24. The CDR3 has 19 amino acids. The record originates from a study of OX40 agonist ivuxolimab in advanced cancers. Study-level background: A mean age of 60 years, range about 23 to 90, was recorded, and approximately 85% were male.

Method: immunoSEQ multiplex PCR; TCRdb's copy keeps in-frame clones and lacks some. Of under 70,000 clones in the sample, around 87% are singletons; the top ten hold about 2%. Study-wide results and limits: The investigators did not determine what antigen specificity the expanded peripheral T cells had.

The sample consisted of CD4+ or CD8+ T cells sorted from blood, taken in a trial of the OX40 agonist ivuxolimab. This clonotype originated in an adult with an advanced solid tumor such as melanoma, head and neck, liver or kidney cancer. J is TRBJ1-1 and V is TRBV5-1; 10 bases are a match to TRBD1. The CDR3 loop is CASSPGTGVLIPRDMEAFF. CDR3 nucleotide sequence: TGCGCCAGCAGTCCCGGGACAGGGGTTCTAATACCCCGAGACATGGAAGCTTTCTTT.